This T cell receptor (beta chain) was profiled in a study of blood T cell repertoires in COVID-19. Study-level background: The samples span acute and convalescent COVID-19 from the United States, Italy and Spain.

Germline CDR1 and CDR2: WSHSY and SAAADI. The CDR3 has 13 residues. Trimming left V 8 bases short and J 7 bases short, with 14 bases between. Original analysis: Scientists estimated how many nucleated cells there were by amplifying reference gene primers. The method was immunoSEQ multiplex PCR; TCRdb's version includes in-frame clones alone and lacks a portion of them. From that table come the V and J calls and clone size; the DNA was used to work out D and trimming. The sample gives around 200,000 clones, nearly 90% of which show up once; 0.62% is in the top ten. The chain uses TRBV10-2 and TRBJ2-2; tentatively, D is TRBD2 (5 bases). This receptor was obtained from a man in his fifties or sixties with acute or convalescent COVID-19. Sequencing used peripheral blood. CDR3 region: CASSGLLGGELFF. CDR3 DNA: TGCGCCAGCTCTGGACTCTTGGGCGGGGAGCTGTTTTTT.